The 25 T cell receptor beta chains below all came from one sample that was sequenced in a study of shared clonotypes between healthy human individuals (dated by TCRdb to 2019 to 2021). Receptor libraries were prepared by the immunoSEQ multiplex PCR assay. TCRdb's version of the immuneACCESS table is confined to in-frame rearrangements and falls short of the full clone set. An unresolved V gene accounts for under half of the shortfall where checked; the remainder is of unknown origin. The sample includes some 1.1 million clones, with approximately 80% observed a single time. The ten largest clones add up to 0.85% to 1% of the sample. The sequenced sample consisted of memory CD4+ T cells from PBMCs. The sample's cell subset or site label, decoded: CD45RA-negative fraction. These receptors all stem from a man between 18 and 29 years old in good health. Some clones in this sample may be carry-over from other donors' samples.

This rearrangement joins TRBV11-1 to TRBJ2-5; D is possibly TRBD1 (5 bases). Germline CDR1 is SGHAT and CDR2 is FQDESV (reference sequence). V was pared by 3 bases and J by 5 bases, with 10 bases between. There are 13 residues in the CDR3. The CDR3 coding sequence is TGTGCCAGCAGCTTCGGCAGGGCGGAGACCCAGTACTTC. Protein product: CASSFGRAETQYF.

The chain has TRBV2 and TRBJ2-1; D remains unclear. Germline loops: CDR1 SNHLY, CDR2 FYNNEI. CDR3 length: 14 amino acids. V was clipped by 6 bases and J by 12 bases, with 21 bases between them. The CDR3 region is CASRPSQTQKRQFF. The CDR3 DNA reads as TGTGCCAGCAGACCCTCCCAAACTCAGAAGAGGCAGTTCTTC.

The gene calls are TRBV11-2 and TRBJ1-5; unclear D gene. Looked up from germline, CDR1 is SGHAT and CDR2 is FQNNGV. V lost 1 base and J lost 9, with 7 bases in between. The CDR3 is made up of 12 amino acids. The CDR3, as DNA: TGTGCCAGCAGCTTAGCCCTAGGGCCCCAGCATTTT. Translating gives CASSLALGPQHF.

This clone was picked up one time. The chain carries TRBV7-3 and TRBJ1-1; D is undetermined. Germline V gene sequence: CDR1 SGHTA, CDR2 FQGTGA. V lost 0 bases, J lost 7 bases, and 9 bases lay in between. The CDR3 has 13 amino acids. Here the CDR3 reads CASSLTRASEAFF. The CDR3 DNA sequence: TGTGCCAGCAGCTTAACGAGGGCCAGTGAAGCTTTCTTT.

Note on this clone: In the same sample, other DNA sequences code for this CDR3. The gene calls are TRBV9 and TRBJ1-1; D may be TRBD1 (5 bases). Per germline, CDR1 SGDLS and CDR2 YYNGEE. The CDR3 sequence is 14 residues long. The V and J ends lost 2 bases and 1 base respectively, with 9 bases between them. The CDR3 loop reads CASSVGTANTEAFF. In DNA form, the CDR3 reads TGTGCCAGCAGCGTGGGGACGGCGAACACTGAAGCTTTCTTT.

This clone was observed many times. V is TRBV2 and J is TRBJ1-5, with D unresolved. Germline lookup yields CDR1 SNHLY and CDR2 FYNNEI. The CDR3 runs 14 residues. Trimming removed 2 bases from V and 6 bases from J, with 11 bases in between. CDR3 DNA: TGTGCCAGCAGTGAATCTGGGTTGGCTCAGCCCCAGCATTTT. Protein sequence: CASSESGLAQPQHF.

The rearrangement joins TRBV7-7 to TRBJ2-3; TRBD1 agrees at 10 bases. The CDR3 sequence is 15 residues long. In germline, CDR1 is SSHAT, CDR2 FNYEAQ (reference sequence). The ends lost 5 bases at V and 2 bases at J; junction bases unmatched: 4. The CDR3 nucleotides read TGTGCCAGCAGCCCCGGGACAGGGGTCACAGATACGCAGTATTTT. This codes for CASSPGTGVTDTQYF.

This rearrangement joins TRBV5-1 to TRBJ2-1, with a possible D match to TRBD2 (7 bases). From germline, CDR1 is SGHRS and CDR2 YFSETQ. The CDR3 loop spans 13 amino acids. V lost 6 bases and J lost 8, with 15 bases in between. The CDR3 protein is CASNRGDNDEQFF. The CDR3 DNA reads TGCGCCAGCAACCGGGGGGACAACGATGAGCAGTTCTTC.

For the CDR3, the DNA is TGTGCCAGCAGTTTATTCGATGGCTACACCTTC. Protein product: CASSLFDGYTF. The chain recombines TRBV28 with TRBJ1-2; unclear D gene. The CDR3 contains 11 residues. The germline V gene encodes CDR1 MDHEN and CDR2 SYDVKM. V was cut by 1 base and J by 6 bases, with 3 bases left in between.

This clone was seen once. The chain joins TRBV7-3 to TRBJ1-1; D gene ambiguous. V was pared by 5 bases and J by 1 base, with 11 bases between. The CDR3 totals 14 residues. Germline CDR1 SGHTA, CDR2 FQGTGA. The CDR3 region is CASSPTAQNTEAFF. DNA for the CDR3: TGTGCCAGCAGCCCAACGGCTCAGAACACTGAAGCTTTCTTT.

This chain connects TRBV5-1 to TRBJ1-1, with a tentative D call TRBD1 (5 bases). Germline values: CDR1 SGHRS, CDR2 YFSETQ. Trimming left V 1 base short and J 0 bases short, with 13 bases between. This CDR3 spans 16 amino acids. CDR3 nucleotide sequence: TGCGCCAGCAGCTTGAATACAGGCAGCCTGAACACTGAAGCTTTCTTT. Protein product: CASSLNTGSLNTEAFF.

This clone turned up a few times. The chain combines TRBV5-1 with TRBJ1-2; D is unclear. Germline CDR1 and CDR2: SGHRS and YFSETQ. There are 13 residues in the CDR3. Trimming shortened V by 4 bases and J by 4 bases, and 11 bases separated the two germline ends. DNA for the CDR3: TGCGCCAGCAGCCCTGGGCCAGTCTATGGCTACACCTTC. Its translation is CASSPGPVYGYTF.

This clone was seen more than once but under ten times. The rearrangement links TRBV4-1 to TRBJ2-2, with no clear D. Trimming stripped 2 bases from V and 13 bases from J, with 20 bases between. From germline, CDR1 is MGHRA and CDR2 YSYEKL. This CDR3 region has 15 residues. CDR3 loop: CASSQPGPLLGGLFF. The CDR3 DNA is TGCGCCAGCAGCCAACCCGGGCCTCTTCTCGGCGGGCTGTTTTTT.

In its sample, this clone was seen once. The chain carries TRBV11-2 and TRBJ2-2; the D gene is possibly TRBD1 (6 bases). The CDR3 is made up of 15 amino acids. Trimming removed 8 bases at V and 7 bases at J, with 20 bases between. CDR1 SGHAT and CDR2 FQNNGV come from the germline V gene. The CDR3 DNA follows: TGTGCCAGCGGACAGTTGCGTGGGAGAGGCGGGGAGCTGTTTTTT. Translated: CASGQLRGRGGELFF.

On this clone: Distinct nucleotide sequences in the sample also encode this CDR3. V gene TRBV30 combines with J gene TRBJ1-2; D gene unclear. The germline V and J ends were trimmed by 3 bases and 4 bases, with 12 bases remaining between them. CDR3 length: 13 amino acids. The germline gives CDR1 GTSNPN, CDR2 SVGIG (reference sequence). In nucleotides, the CDR3 is TGTGCCTGGAGCCCCGGCTTAAGCTATGGCTACACCTTC. Translation: CAWSPGLSYGYTF.

The chain combines TRBV6-1 with TRBJ1-2; 9 bases line up with TRBD1. The junction had 6 bases not matched to a gene; V was cut back by 10 bases and J by 0 bases. From germline, CDR1 is MNHNS and CDR2 SASEGT. The CDR3 has 14 amino acids. CDR3 DNA sequence: TGTGCCATCAACCGGGACAGGGCTAACTATGGCTACACCTTC. This encodes CAINRDRANYGYTF.

A note on this clone: The sample carries other DNA sequences with the same CDR3. J is TRBJ2-7 and V is TRBV28; TRBD2 aligns across 9 bases. The germline CDR1 and CDR2 sequences are MDHEN and SYDVKM. The CDR3 is made up of 14 amino acids. J gave up 4 bases and V 3 bases, and 4 bases lay outside the gene matches. The CDR3 loop is CASSLAGGPYEQYF. The CDR3 nucleotides read TGTGCCAGCAGTTTGGCGGGAGGGCCGTACGAGCAGTACTTC.

In the case of this clone: With only one base between it and a far larger clone, this is likely a read error. The rearrangement uses TRBV7-9 and TRBJ2-5; 10 bases match TRBD2. The length of the CDR3 is 16 residues. The germline V gene has CDR1 SEHNR and CDR2 FQNEAQ (reference sequence). The CDR3 reads CASSLVLAGVTEIQYF. DNA for the CDR3: TGTGCCAGCAGCTTAGTGCTAGCGGGAGTAACGGAGATCCAGTACTTC.

This clone was seen a single time. The gene calls are TRBV6-9 and TRBJ2-7; maybe TRBD1 (6 bases). Germline lookup yields CDR1 MNHGY and CDR2 SVAAGI. The CDR3 totals 12 residues. V shed 6 bases and J shed 4 bases, with 10 bases lying between them. Here the CDR3 reads CASRRTDYEQYF. The DNA for the CDR3 is TGTGCCAGCAGGAGGACAGATTACGAGCAGTACTTC.

This chain uses TRBV18 with TRBJ2-7; 8 nucleotides match TRBD1. V gave up 5 bases and J gave up 6 bases; unmatched junction bases: 9. Germline V CDR1 and CDR2: KGHSH, LQKENI. The CDR3 extends over 14 amino acids. CDR3 residues: CASSTGTGRAEQYF. DNA for the CDR3: TGTGCCAGCTCAACGGGGACAGGCCGGGCCGAGCAGTACTTC.

The chain links TRBV4-1 to TRBJ2-3; TRBD2 aligns across 7 bases. V was clipped by 2 bases and J by 7 bases; unmatched bases: 12. This CDR3 region has 16 residues. CDR1 is MGHRA, CDR2 YSYEKL, per germline. CDR3 nucleotide sequence: TGCGCCAGCAGCCAATTTACTAGCAGCGGGGTTAATACGCAGTATTTT. This sequence encodes CASSQFTSSGVNTQYF.

The CDR3: CASSWDRNTGELFF. CDR3 in DNA: TGTGCCAGCAGCTGGGACAGGAACACCGGGGAGCTGTTTTTT. This rearrangement joins TRBV5-5 to TRBJ2-2; TRBD1 matches at 7 bases. The J segment lost 1 base and the V segment lost 3 bases, leaving 0 bases of the junction unmatched. CDR3 size: 14 residues. Germline assignment: CDR1 SGHKS and CDR2 YYEKEE (reference sequence). Together with reference TRBV5-5 and TRBJ2-2, the CDR3 gives the full variable domain: DAGVTQSPTHLIKTRGQQVTLRCSPISGHKSVSWYQQVLGQGPQFIFQYYEKEERGRGNFPDRFSARQFPNYSSELNVNALLLGDSALYLCASSWDRNTGELFFGEGSRLTVL.

The rearrangement uses TRBV5-1 and TRBJ2-5; D gene unclear. With 4 bases removed from V and 5 bases from J, the gap between germline ends came to 18 bases. There are 15 residues in the CDR3. CDR1 and CDR2 (germline): SGHRS, YFSETQ. CDR3: CASSGRERLGETQYF. The CDR3 coding sequence is TGCGCCAGCAGCGGACGTGAGAGGCTGGGCGAGACCCAGTACTTC.

J is TRBJ2-1 and V is TRBV18; D possibly uses TRBD1 or TRBD2 (5 bases each). CDR3 length equals 17 residues. The ends were cut back, 5 bases at V and 2 bases at J, with 19 bases in the middle. Germline V CDR1 and CDR2: KGHSH, LQKENI. CDR3 loop: CASSNTGPQITYNEQFF. CDR3 DNA sequence: TGTGCCAGCTCAAATACGGGACCGCAAATAACCTACAATGAGCAGTTCTTC.

The chain joins TRBV6-5 to TRBJ2-5, with a possible D match to TRBD1 (5 bases). Germline V lookup: CDR1 MNHEY, CDR2 SVGAGI. There are 14 residues in the CDR3. With 4 bases removed from V and 1 base from J, the gap between germline ends came to 10 bases. The CDR3 protein is CASSFGRAQETQYF. CDR3 DNA: TGTGCCAGCAGTTTCGGCAGGGCCCAAGAGACCCAGTACTTC.